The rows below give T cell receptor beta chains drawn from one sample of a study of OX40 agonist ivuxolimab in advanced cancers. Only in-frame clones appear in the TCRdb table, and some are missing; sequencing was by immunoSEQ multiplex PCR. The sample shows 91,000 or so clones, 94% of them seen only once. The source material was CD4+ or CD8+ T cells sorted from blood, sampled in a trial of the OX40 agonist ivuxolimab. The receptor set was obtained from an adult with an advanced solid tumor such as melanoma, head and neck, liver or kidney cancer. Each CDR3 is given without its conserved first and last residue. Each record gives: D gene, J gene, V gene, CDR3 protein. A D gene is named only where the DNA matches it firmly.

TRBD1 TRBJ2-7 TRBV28 ASSSSGGEQC
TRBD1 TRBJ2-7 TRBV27 ASSPGTGGHEQY
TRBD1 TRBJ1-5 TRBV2 ASSVTGGAPQH
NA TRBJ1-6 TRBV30 AWSERGPGSSPLH
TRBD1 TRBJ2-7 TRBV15 ATSRNLQGIHEQY
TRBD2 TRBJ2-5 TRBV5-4 ASSFGGAGGLETQY
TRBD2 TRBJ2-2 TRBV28 ASSLWRLAGGPGELF
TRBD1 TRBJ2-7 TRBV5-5 ASRAGTGTYEQY
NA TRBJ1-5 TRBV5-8 ASSFDLGGAQH
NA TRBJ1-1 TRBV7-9 ASSLALGAQTEAF
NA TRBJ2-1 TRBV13 ANKLPGTREQF
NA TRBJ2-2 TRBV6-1 ASSEAWSGELF
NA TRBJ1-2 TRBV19 ASSIEGFGYT